Listed below are T cell receptor beta chains from one sample, sequenced in a study of cytomegalovirus exposure and HLA in healthy donors. The method was immunoSEQ multiplex PCR; TCRdb's version includes in-frame clones alone and lacks a portion of them. The table has about 98,000 clones, roughly 80% seen once. Sample: PBMCs. These receptors originate from a male donor in good health and CMV-seropositive. Each CDR3 is given with its conserved first and last residue. A D gene is named only where the DNA matches it firmly. The size of a clone is reported for some rows only, either as once, few or many, or as a class for expanded clones.

clone size,D gene,V gene,J gene,CDR3 protein,CDR3 DNA
.,TRBD1,TRBV19,TRBJ1-4,CASSLYRGRDEKLFF,TGTGCCAGTAGTCTATACAGGGGTCGAGATGAAAAACTGTTTTTT
.,TRBD2,TRBV11-2,TRBJ2-3,CASSLQAGAGSTDTQYF,TGTGCCAGCAGCTTGCAGGCGGGAGCGGGTAGCACAGATACGCAGTATTTT
few,.,TRBV6-5,TRBJ2-3,CASSNTETRDTQYF,TGTGCCAGCAGTAACACAGAGACCCGGGATACGCAGTATTTT
.,.,TRBV7-9,TRBJ2-7,CASSSRQGGSHEQYF,TGTGCCAGCAGCTCACGACAGGGAGGATCCCACGAGCAGTACTTC
.,TRBD2,TRBV7-6,TRBJ2-3,CASSLGGRADDTQYF,TGTGCCAGCAGCTTAGGTGGGAGGGCCGATGATACGCAGTATTTT
.,.,TRBV6-1,TRBJ2-2,CASSEQWHTGELFF,TGTGCCAGCAGTGAACAGTGGCATACCGGGGAGCTGTTTTTT
.,.,TRBV4-2,TRBJ2-1,CASSHSGGQFF,TGTGCCAGCAGCCACAGTGGCGGGCAGTTCTTC
.,TRBD1,TRBV5-4,TRBJ1-4,CASSTGQGEKLFF,TGTGCCAGCAGCACGGGACAGGGTGAAAAACTGTTTTTT
.,.,TRBV19,TRBJ2-5,CASSITGKANLGETQYF,TGTGCCAGTAGTATTACAGGGAAGGCAAATTTGGGAGAGACCCAGTACTTC
.,TRBD2,TRBV7-2,TRBJ2-1,CASSFSGENEQFF,TGTGCCAGCAGCTTTAGCGGGGAGAACGAGCAGTTCTTC
.,TRBD1,TRBV10-3,TRBJ1-4,CAISESGTGGEKLFF,TGTGCCATCAGTGAGTCCGGGACAGGGGGCGAAAAACTGTTTTTT
few,TRBD2,TRBV7-6,TRBJ2-7,CASSSRLAGTNSYEQYF,TGTGCCAGCAGCTCCCGACTAGCGGGTACCAACTCCTACGAGCAGTACTTC
.,.,TRBV7-2,TRBJ2-5,CASSPERAVVAQYF,TGTGCCAGCAGCCCCGAGCGGGCAGTAGTGGCCCAGTACTTC
.,.,TRBV6-5,TRBJ1-4,CASSTNSATNEKLFF,TGTGCCAGCAGTACAAACAGTGCAACTAATGAAAAACTGTTTTTT
.,TRBD1,TRBV7-3,TRBJ2-3,CASSLRGQHTDTQYF,TGTGCCAGCAGCCTAAGGGGGCAGCACACAGATACGCAGTATTTT
.,TRBD1,TRBV27,TRBJ2-7,CASRRQGLRYEQYF,TGTGCCAGCCGTAGACAGGGGCTACGATACGAGCAGTACTTC
few,TRBD2,TRBV9,TRBJ2-5,CASSVDGRDETQYF,TGTGCCAGCAGCGTAGACGGGAGGGATGAGACCCAGTACTTC
.,.,TRBV6-5,TRBJ2-5,CASSYSGLETQYF,TGTGCCAGCAGTTACTCGGGACTCGAGACCCAGTACTTC
.,.,TRBV2,TRBJ2-1,CASSADYSEQFF,TGTGCCAGCAGTGCCGACTATTCCGAGCAGTTCTTC
few,.,TRBV27,TRBJ1-4,CASSLSGWANEKLFF,TGTGCCAGCAGTTTAAGCGGGTGGGCTAATGAAAAACTGTTTTTT
.,.,TRBV4-3,TRBJ1-1,CASSQGATTPENTEAFF,TGCGCCAGCAGCCAAGGGGCAACGACCCCGGAGAACACTGAAGCTTTCTTT
.,.,TRBV9,TRBJ1-5,CASSVQPGQPQHF,TGTGCCAGCAGCGTTCAACCGGGTCAGCCCCAGCATTTT
.,TRBD2,TRBV5-4,TRBJ2-2,CASSLEDRGLAGDPGELFF,TGTGCCAGCAGCTTGGAGGACAGGGGACTAGCGGGAGACCCCGGGGAGCTGTTTTTT
.,.,TRBV7-9,TRBJ1-1,CASSLVGGRRSSMNTEAFF,TGTGCCAGCAGCTTAGTGGGGGGTCGCAGGTCCTCTATGAACACTGAAGCTTTCTTT
.,TRBD1,TRBV19,TRBJ2-5,CASSQNRGYGETQYF,TGTGCCAGTTCCCAAAACAGGGGGTACGGAGAGACCCAGTACTTC
.,.,TRBV29-1,TRBJ2-1,CSGGVGNEQFF,TGCAGCGGGGGAGTTGGCAATGAGCAGTTCTTC
once,TRBD2,TRBV5-1,TRBJ2-5,CASSFLGSGTSGRQETQYF,TGCGCCAGCAGCTTTTTAGGATCCGGGACTAGCGGACGGCAAGAGACCCAGTACTTC
.,.,TRBV28,TRBJ2-7,CASSSPGQVYEQYF,TGTGCCAGCAGTTCCCCGGGACAAGTATACGAGCAGTACTTC
.,TRBD2,TRBV7-8,TRBJ2-1,CASSSLTGGSYNEQFF,TGTGCCAGCAGCTCCTTGACGGGAGGCTCCTACAATGAGCAGTTCTTC
.,.,TRBV28,TRBJ2-3,CASSGGGAFTDTQYF,TGTGCCAGCAGCGGTGGAGGGGCCTTCACAGATACGCAGTATTTT
.,.,TRBV6-5,TRBJ1-1,CASSYSGVNTEAFF,TGTGCCAGCAGTTACTCAGGGGTGAACACTGAAGCTTTCTTT
once,TRBD2,TRBV5-4,TRBJ2-5,CASSFRSGTGETQYF,TGTGCCAGCAGCTTTCGGAGCGGGACTGGTGAGACCCAGTACTTC
.,.,TRBV27,TRBJ2-2,CASSFQIPIGLANTGELFF,TGTGCCAGCAGTTTTCAAATCCCCATAGGCCTAGCTAACACCGGGGAGCTGTTTTTT
.,.,TRBV6-1,TRBJ2-7,CASTDSYEQYF,TGTGCCAGCACGGACAGCTACGAGCAGTACTTC
.,.,TRBV11-2,TRBJ2-5,CASSPVPETQYF,TGTGCCAGCAGCCCGGTCCCAGAGACCCAGTACTTC
few,.,TRBV4-1,TRBJ2-2,CASSLLMRGSGELFF,TGCGCCAGCAGCCTCCTTATGCGGGGCTCCGGGGAGCTGTTTTTT
.,TRBD1,TRBV28,TRBJ1-4,CASSSTRGRILFF,TGTGCCAGCAGTTCAACCAGGGGGAGGATACTGTTTTTT
.,.,TRBV6-5,TRBJ2-7,CASSWAGTPREQYF,TGTGCCAGCAGTTGGGCAGGCACCCCTCGTGAGCAGTACTTC
.,.,TRBV6-5,TRBJ1-1,CASSLSRVNTEAFF,TGTGCCAGCAGTTTATCGAGAGTGAACACTGAAGCTTTCTTT
.,.,TRBV6-1,TRBJ1-5,CASSAPRDHSNQPQHF,TGTGCCAGCAGTGCCCCCCGGGATCATAGCAATCAGCCCCAGCATTTT
.,TRBD2,TRBV10-3,TRBJ2-7,CAISESAGDYEQYF,TGTGCCATCAGTGAGTCTGCGGGAGACTACGAGCAGTACTTC
few,TRBD1,TRBV7-8,TRBJ1-1,CASSLAPGTGITEAFF,TGTGCCAGCAGCTTAGCGCCCGGGACAGGGATCACTGAAGCTTTCTTT
.,.,TRBV30,TRBJ1-2,CASSQGANYGYTF,TGTGCCTCCTCACAGGGAGCTAACTATGGCTACACCTTC
.,TRBD1,TRBV7-2,TRBJ1-2,CASSLVQGSHGYTF,TGTGCCAGCAGCTTAGTACAGGGGAGTCATGGCTACACCTTC
.,.,TRBV5-5,TRBJ2-7,CASSLGGRDSYEQYF,TGTGCCAGCAGCTTGGGCGGCAGGGACTCCTACGAGCAGTACTTC
.,.,TRBV4-2,TRBJ2-3,CASSKWGQRDTDTQYF,TGTGCCAGCAGCAAATGGGGGCAGCGAGACACAGATACGCAGTATTTT
.,.,TRBV11-2,TRBJ2-6,CASSLRVSGANVLTF,TGTGCCAGCAGCTTAAGAGTCTCTGGGGCCAACGTCCTGACTTTC